What follows are 14 T cell receptor beta chains derived from one specimen sequenced in a study of CD8 T cells in Susac syndrome. Random hexamers were used to reverse transcribe an amount of roughly 0.45 to 1 ug RNA. TCRdb reprocessed the immunoSEQ multiplex PCR reads with MiXCR, giving one entry per CDR3 protein. The sample comprises approximately 270,000 distinct CDR3 sequences, over 85% of which are singletons, and approximately 0.07% rests with the top ten. Sequenced input: CD4+ T cells from PBMCs. The receptor set was obtained from a human donor with multiple sclerosis.

The chain combines TRBV7-3 with TRBJ2-1; 11 bases match TRBD2. CDR3 length: 16 residues. Per the germline V gene, CDR1 is SGHTA and CDR2 is FQGTGA. V trimming: 6 bases; J trimming: 2 bases; junction bases outside the gene matches: 6. The CDR3 spells CASRGGTSGTYNEQFF. CDR3 DNA: TGTGCCAGCAGGGGCGGGACTAGCGGAACCTACAATGAGCAGTTCTTC.

The chain joins TRBV7-3 to TRBJ2-6; a weak D match, TRBD2 (6 bases). V shed 4 bases and J shed 0 bases, with 13 bases lying between them. This CDR3 has 17 residues. Looked up from germline, CDR1 is SGHTA and CDR2 is FQGTGA. The CDR3, as DNA: TGTGCCAGCAGCTCAGGGACTGATTTCTCTGGGGCCAACGTCCTGACTTTC. Protein: CASSSGTDFSGANVLTF.

Points on this clonotype: One end of the junction varies from germline; a read error may be responsible. V is TRBV2 and J is TRBJ1-2, with D possibly TRBD1 on 5 matching bases. There are 15 residues in the CDR3. The germline CDR1 and CDR2 sequences are SNHLY and FYNNEI. In DNA form, the CDR3 reads TGTGCCAGCAGTGAGCCACCGGGACGGAACTATGGCTACATCTTC. Encoded protein: CASSEPPGRNYGYIF.

This chain joins TRBV5-6 and TRBJ2-2, with 11 nucleotides matching TRBD1. The germline CDR1 and CDR2 sequences are SGHDT and YYEEEE. CDR3 length: 16 amino acids. Germline trimming cut 1 base from V and 7 bases from J; bases unmatched to any gene: 6. The CDR3 spells CASSLKGQGAVGELFF. CDR3 coding DNA: TGTGCCAGCAGCTTGAAAGGACAGGGGGCGGTCGGGGAGCTGTTTTTT.

The rearrangement uses TRBV2 and TRBJ1-5, with D perhaps TRBD1 (5 bases). V lost 6 bases and J 7 bases, leaving 16 bases between the germline ends. Germline CDR1 and CDR2: SNHLY and FYNNEI. The CDR3 has 14 amino acids. The CDR3, as DNA: TGTGCCAGCAGAGGCCGTCAGGGCTGGCAGCCCCAGCATTTT. Translated, it gives CASRGRQGWQPQHF.

The V and J genes are TRBV5-4 and TRBJ2-1, with 9 positions matching TRBD2. The CDR3 is 15 residues long. J was trimmed by 10 bases and V by 3 bases; bases with no gene match: 11. In germline, CDR1 is SGHNT, CDR2 YYREEE (reference sequence). The CDR3 loop reads CASSSLAGGPGEQFF. The CDR3 bases are TGTGCCAGCAGCTCCCTGGCGGGGGGGCCCGGGGAGCAGTTCTTC.

Concerning this clonotype itself: One end of the junction fails to match germline, which may point to a read error. This sequence joins TRBV27 and TRBJ1-3, with D tentatively TRBD1 (5 bases). The germline gives CDR1 MNHEY, CDR2 SMNVEV (reference sequence). This CDR3 has 15 amino acids. CDR3 in amino acids: CASSLSGLRGSTIYF. DNA for the CDR3: TGTGCCAGCAGTTTATCGGGACTCCGAGGAAGCACCATATATTTT.

The chain employs TRBV5-1 and TRBJ2-5, with D possibly matching TRBD1 (5 bases). V lost 4 bases to trimming and J lost 2 bases, with 15 bases between them. Germline V gene lookup returns CDR1 SGHRS and CDR2 YFSETQ. The CDR3 is made up of 15 amino acids. DNA of the CDR3: TGCGCCAGCAGCAGCACAGGACACCCTCAAGAGACCCAGTACTTC. The encoded protein is CASSSTGHPQETQYF.

The chain is built from TRBV2 and TRBJ1-3; D is uncertain. The germline CDR1 and CDR2 sequences are SNHLY and FYNNEI. The CDR3 has 14 amino acids. V was trimmed by 0 bases and J by 7 bases, leaving 10 bases between them. CDR3 loop: CASSEAEGRNTIYF. CDR3 sequence (DNA): TGTGCCAGCAGTGAAGCGGAAGGGCGGAACACCATATATTTT.

This clonotype was observed a few times. As DNA, the CDR3 is TGCGCCAGCAGCACCCTGGGACAGAACTATGGCTACACCTTC. Translating gives CASSTLGQNYGYTF. J is TRBJ1-2 and V is TRBV5-1, with TRBD1 matching over 7 bases. The junction had 5 bases not matched to a gene; V was cut back by 4 bases and J by 2 bases. Germline-derived CDR1 and CDR2 are SGHRS and YFSETQ. CDR3 length: 14 amino acids.

This clonotype is a singleton in its sample. V usage is TRBV18 and J usage is TRBJ2-4, with 7 bases lining up with TRBD1. Unmatched junction bases numbered 20, after V lost 3 bases and J lost 0 bases. The CDR3 has 21 amino acids. Germline V lookup: CDR1 KGHSH, CDR2 LQKENI. The CDR3 is CASSPRGAGTATLSAKNIQYF. In DNA, the CDR3 is TGTGCCAGCTCACCCCGCGGCGCCGGGACAGCAACTTTATCAGCCAAAAACATTCAGTACTTC.

The chain recombines TRBV15 with TRBJ1-1; D is unresolved. There are 16 residues in the CDR3. Trimming took off 1 base at V and 2 bases at J, with 14 bases between the two ends. CDR1 is LNHNV, CDR2 YYDKDF, per germline (reference sequence). The CDR3 DNA reads TGTGCCACCAGCAGAGTAGTTGGGGTAGGCAACACTGAAGCTTTCTTT. Translated, it gives CATSRVVGVGNTEAFF. The whole variable domain, filled in from reference TRBV15 and TRBJ1-1, reads DAMVIQNPRYQVTQFGKPVTLSCSQTLNHNVMYWYQQKSSQAPKLLFHYYDKDFNNEADTPDNFQSRRPNTSFCFLDIRSPGLGDTAMYLCATSRVVGVGNTEAFFGQGTRLTVV.

This chain uses TRBV20-1 with TRBJ2-5, with a weak D call TRBD2 (6 bases). Between the trimmed V and J ends, which lost 3 bases and 3 bases, there was a span of 11 bases. Per germline, CDR1 DFQATT and CDR2 SNEGSKA (reference sequence). The CDR3 is 13 amino acids. CDR3 DNA: TGCAGTGCTAGGGGGACTGCTGAAGAGACCCAGTACTTC. Translation: CSARGTAEETQYF.

The gene calls are TRBV20-1 and TRBJ2-1; 7 positions agree with TRBD1. The J segment lost 6 bases and the V segment lost 5 bases, leaving 4 bases of the junction unmatched. Germline V gives CDR1 DFQATT, CDR2 SNEGSKA (reference sequence). The CDR3 runs 12 residues. As DNA, the CDR3 is TGCAGTGCTCTCAGGGACAGCAATGAGCAGTTCTTC. Amino acid sequence: CSALRDSNEQFF.